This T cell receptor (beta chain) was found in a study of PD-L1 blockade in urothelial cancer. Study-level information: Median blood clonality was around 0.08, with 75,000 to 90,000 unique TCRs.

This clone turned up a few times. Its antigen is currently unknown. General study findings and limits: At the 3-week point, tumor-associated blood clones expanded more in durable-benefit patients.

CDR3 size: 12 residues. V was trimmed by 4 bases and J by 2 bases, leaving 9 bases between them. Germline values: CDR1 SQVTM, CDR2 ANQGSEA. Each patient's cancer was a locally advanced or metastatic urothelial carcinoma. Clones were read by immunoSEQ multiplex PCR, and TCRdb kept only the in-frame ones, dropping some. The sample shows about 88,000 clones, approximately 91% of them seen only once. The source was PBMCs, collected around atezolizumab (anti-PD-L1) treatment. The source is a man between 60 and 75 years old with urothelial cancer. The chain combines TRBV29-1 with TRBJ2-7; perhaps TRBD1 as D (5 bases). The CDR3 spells CSVAQGTYEQYF. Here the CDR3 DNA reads TGCAGCGTTGCCCAGGGAACCTACGAGCAGTACTTC.